The 15 T cell receptor beta chains below come from one sample, sequenced in a study of T cells after yellow fever vaccination (dated by TCRdb to about 2019). The sample's treatment or condition, from its label and the paper: live attenuated yellow fever vaccine strain. Receptors were amplified or captured by 5' RACE. The data were produced on an Illumina HiSeq 2500. TCRdb trimmed public reads at Q25 via fastp, called clones via MiXCR and kept in-frame beta chains. Each entry merges the rows of one CDR3 protein and shows their most common DNA and genes. In all, the sample holds 300,000 or so distinct CDR3 sequences, and about 6.9% of those were seen once. The ten largest clonotypes hold 15% to 20% of the sample. Sequenced material: PBMCs, taken 35 to 50 days after the first yellow fever vaccination. These receptors came from a man between 18 and 35 years old who received the YFV17D yellow fever vaccine.

This clonotype was observed at least ten times. J is TRBJ1-2 and V is TRBV4-3, with TRBD1 identical over 9 bases. Per germline, CDR1 LGHNA and CDR2 YSLEER. The CDR3 covers 15 residues. V was pared by 3 bases and J by 4 bases, with 6 bases of the junction left unmatched. The CDR3 nucleotides read TGCGCCAGCAGCCAGACAGAGACAGGGGGCTATGGCTACACCTTC. It codes for CASSQTETGGYGYTF.

This clonotype was observed a few times. The chain links TRBV20-1 to TRBJ2-1; 8 positions match TRBD2. V lost 5 bases to trimming and J lost 4 bases; unmatched junction nucleotides: 13. This CDR3 spans 16 amino acids. CDR1 and CDR2 (germline): DFQATT, SNEGSKA (reference sequence). CDR3 sequence (DNA): TGCAGTGCTCCCAGACTTGCGGGGGGCCATTACAATGAGCAGTTCTTC. Translation gives CSAPRLAGGHYNEQFF.

The rearrangement links TRBV11-1 to TRBJ2-5; 10 positions match TRBD2. The germline V gene encodes CDR1 SGHAT and CDR2 FQDESV (reference sequence). V lost 0 bases to trimming and J lost 2 bases; unmatched junction nucleotides: 12. The CDR3 spans 19 residues. CDR3 sequence (DNA): TGTGCCAGCAGCTTAGCTTGGTGGACTAGCGGAACGTTTCAAGAGACCCAGTACTTC. Protein product: CASSLAWWTSGTFQETQYF.

This clonotype was detected a few times. The V call is TRBV27, the J call TRBJ2-1; D gene unclear. V dropped 3 bases and J dropped 8 bases, with 8 bases sitting between them. The CDR3 runs 12 residues. Germline lookup yields CDR1 MNHEY and CDR2 SMNVEV (reference sequence). The DNA of the CDR3 is TGTGCCAGCAGTTTTTACCCATATGAGCAGTTCTTC. As protein: CASSFYPYEQFF.

V usage is TRBV9 and J usage is TRBJ2-1; D is possibly TRBD2 (6 bases). The CDR3 is made up of 15 amino acids. CDR1 SGDLS and CDR2 YYNGEE come from the germline V gene. Trimming pared 3 bases from V and 2 bases from J, leaving 12 bases between. CDR3 sequence: CASSDLGGTYNEQFF. CDR3 DNA sequence: TGTGCCAGCAGCGACCTGGGGGGTACCTACAATGAGCAGTTCTTC.

The V gene is TRBV24-1, the J gene TRBJ2-1, with 8 bases lining up with TRBD2. The CDR3 spans 14 residues. Germline V gives CDR1 KGHDR, CDR2 SFDVKD. J gave up 6 bases and V 1 base, and 1 base lay outside the gene matches. CDR3 residues: CATSDFGTSNEQFF. The CDR3 DNA is TGTGCCACCAGTGATTTTGGGACTAGCAATGAGCAGTTCTTC.

This clonotype was counted ten times or more. One end of the junction does not line up with germline, which may come from a read error. The V call is TRBV7-7, the J call TRBJ2-3; D not resolved. Germline lookup yields CDR1 SSHAT and CDR2 FNYEAQ (reference sequence). The CDR3 sequence is 14 residues long. This chain's CDR3 is CASSLARFTDTQYF. For the CDR3, the DNA is TGTGCTAGCAGCTTAGCCAGATTCACAGATACGCAGTATTTT.

This rearrangement joins TRBV5-4 to TRBJ2-5, with 13 bases that match TRBD2. The CDR3 runs 19 residues. V lost 3 bases and J lost 2; bases outside the gene matches: 13. From germline, CDR1 is SGHNT and CDR2 YYREEE (reference sequence). CDR3 sequence: CASSSRLAGGLLPQETQYF. CDR3 coding DNA: TGTGCCAGCAGCTCTAGACTAGCGGGGGGCCTTCTCCCTCAAGAGACCCAGTACTTC.

This clonotype was seen many times. The rearrangement joins TRBV27 to TRBJ2-1; perhaps TRBD1 as D (6 bases). This CDR3 has 12 residues. The V end lost 3 bases, the J end lost 7 bases, and 7 bases lay between the germline ends. Looked up from germline, CDR1 is MNHEY and CDR2 is SMNVEV (reference sequence). CDR3 region: CASSFQGNEQFF. In DNA form, the CDR3 reads TGTGCCAGCAGTTTTCAGGGGAATGAGCAGTTCTTC.

This sequence joins TRBV29-1 and TRBJ2-1; D may correspond to TRBD1 or TRBD2 (5 bases each). The CDR3 length is 14 residues. CDR1 SQVTM and CDR2 ANQGSEA come from the germline V gene. Trimming pared 3 bases from V and 7 bases from J, leaving 16 bases between. The CDR3, as DNA: TGCAGCGTTGATTTCGGGGCAGGGTTGAATGAGCAGTTCTTC. Protein sequence: CSVDFGAGLNEQFF.

This chain links TRBV6-5 with TRBJ2-5, with a possible D match to TRBD2 (7 bases). This CDR3 is 14 amino acids long. CDR1 and CDR2 (germline): MNHEY, SVGAGI. V was pared by 3 bases and J by 2 bases, with 10 bases between. The CDR3 reads CASSYRGGQETQYF. The CDR3, as DNA: TGTGCCAGCAGTTATAGGGGGGGACAAGAGACCCAGTACTTC.

The chain employs TRBV5-1 and TRBJ2-5, with 9 bases lining up with TRBD1. Trimming took 3 bases from V and 5 from J; bases not matched to a gene: 5. CDR3 length equals 14 residues. CDR1 is SGHRS and CDR2 is YFSETQ in the germline V gene. The chain's CDR3 is CASSYGQGYETQYF. The DNA of the CDR3 is TGCGCCAGCAGCTATGGACAGGGGTACGAGACCCAGTACTTC.

The table lists this clonotype with a few counts. This chain joins TRBV6-2 or TRBV6-3 and TRBJ2-2, with 11 bases identical to TRBD2. This CDR3 has 16 amino acids. Looked up from germline, CDR1 is MNHEY and CDR2 is SVGEGT. Trimming cost V 5 bases and J 1 base; bases outside gene matches: 3. DNA for the CDR3: TGTGCCAGCAGTAACGGACTAGCGGGGAACACCGGGGAGCTGTTTTTT. This encodes CASSNGLAGNTGELFF.

This chain links TRBV12-3 or TRBV12-4 with TRBJ2-7, with 11 bases that match TRBD1. The CDR3 consists of 15 residues. The V segment lost 8 bases and the J segment 4 bases; nucleotides outside the gene matches: 10. For the CDR3, the DNA is TGTGCCAGCCCTCAAGCAGGACAGGGGGCATACGAGCAGTACTTC. Protein: CASPQAGQGAYEQYF.

This clonotype was detected only a few times. The J gene is TRBJ2-3, the V gene TRBV7-2, with D possibly TRBD2 on 7 matching bases. Trimming removed 5 bases at V and 2 bases at J, with 23 bases between. Germline CDR1 and CDR2: SGHTA and FQGNSA. The length of the CDR3 is 18 residues. The CDR3: CASSPRSGGLPFTDTQYF. Here the CDR3 DNA reads TGTGCCAGCAGCCCTAGGTCCGGGGGGCTTCCTTTCACAGATACGCAGTATTTT.